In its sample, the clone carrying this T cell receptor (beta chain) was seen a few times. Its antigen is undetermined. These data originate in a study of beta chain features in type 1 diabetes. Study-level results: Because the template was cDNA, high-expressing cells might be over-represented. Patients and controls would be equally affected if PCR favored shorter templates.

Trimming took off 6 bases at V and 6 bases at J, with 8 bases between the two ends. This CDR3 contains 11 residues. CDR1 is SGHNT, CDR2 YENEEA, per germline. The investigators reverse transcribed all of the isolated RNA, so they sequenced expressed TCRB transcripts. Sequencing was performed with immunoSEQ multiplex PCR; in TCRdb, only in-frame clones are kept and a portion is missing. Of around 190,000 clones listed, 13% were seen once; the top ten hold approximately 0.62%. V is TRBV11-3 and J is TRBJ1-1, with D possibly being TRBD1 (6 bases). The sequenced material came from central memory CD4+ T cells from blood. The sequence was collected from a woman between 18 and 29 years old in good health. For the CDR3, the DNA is TGTGCCAGCAGACAGGGCCCTGAAGCTTTCTTT. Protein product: CASRQGPEAFF.